The 20 T cell receptor beta chains below all came from one sample that was sequenced in a study of OX40 agonist ivuxolimab in advanced cancers. Assay used: immunoSEQ multiplex PCR; TCRdb lists only in-frame clones, some missing. The data show roughly 120,000 clones, around 90% seen once. Sequenced material: CD4+ or CD8+ T cells sorted from blood, taken in a trial of the OX40 agonist ivuxolimab. These receptor sequences come from an adult with an advanced solid tumor such as melanoma, head and neck, liver or kidney cancer.

The genes are TRBV19 and TRBJ1-5; 10 bases map to TRBD1. V lost 3 bases to trimming and J lost 3 bases; unmatched junction nucleotides: 8. Germline V lookup: CDR1 LNHDA, CDR2 SQIVND (reference sequence). The CDR3 runs 17 residues. CDR3 nucleotide sequence: TGTGCCAGTAGTATTTCTCCGGGACAGGGGAACAATCAGCCCCAGCATTTT. It codes for CASSISPGQGNNQPQHF.

V is TRBV5-6 and J is TRBJ2-7; TRBD2 is a possible D gene (6 bases). Deletions cut 4 bases from V and 0 bases from J, with 14 bases between. Germline V gene data show CDR1 as SGHDT and CDR2 as YYEEEE. This CDR3 is 15 amino acids long. CDR3 amino acids: CASSLSGGFSYEQYF. The CDR3 nucleotides read TGTGCCAGCAGCCTATCCGGAGGGTTCTCCTACGAGCAGTACTTC.

J is TRBJ1-5 and V is TRBV18; D perhaps matches TRBD1 (6 bases). The closer fit of TRBJ2-3 to the DNA end suggests the J call may be wrong. Looked up from germline, CDR1 is KGHSH and CDR2 is LQKENI. The CDR3 covers 13 residues. The CDR3 here is CASSPDSNQPQYF. The CDR3 DNA sequence: TGTGCCAGCTCACCGGACAGCAATCAGCCCCAGTATTTT.

The CDR3 spells CASSFPGGPGNEQFF. In DNA, the CDR3 is TGTGCCAGCAGTTTCCCAGGGGGCCCCGGCAATGAGCAGTTCTTC. The chain has TRBV6-6 and TRBJ2-1, with 8 bases lining up with TRBD1. CDR1 and CDR2 from the germline V gene are MNHNY and SVGAGI (reference sequence). The CDR3 runs to 15 residues. Germline trimming cut 4 bases from V and 6 bases from J; bases unmatched to any gene: 8.

The sample holds a few counts of this clone. This sequence joins TRBV9 and TRBJ1-5, with 9 nucleotides matching TRBD1. CDR3 length: 14 amino acids. Unmatched junction bases numbered 5, after V lost 4 bases and J lost 6 bases. Germline V lookup: CDR1 SGDLS, CDR2 YYNGEE. The CDR3 DNA follows: TGTGCCAGCAGCTATACAGGGGGCAGTCAGCCCCAGCATTTT. Translating it yields CASSYTGGSQPQHF.

This rearrangement joins TRBV10-3 to TRBJ2-6; no reliable D call. This CDR3 spans 16 amino acids. Trimming stripped 0 bases from V and 1 base from J, with 7 bases between. Germline V gives CDR1 ENHRY, CDR2 SYGVKD. The CDR3: CAISESSGSGANVLTF. The CDR3 DNA reads TGTGCCATCAGTGAGTCATCGGGTTCTGGGGCCAACGTCCTGACTTTC.

The chain couples TRBV6-1 to TRBJ1-2; D gene uncertain. V lost 7 bases, J lost 4 bases, and 19 bases lay in between. CDR3 size: 15 residues. Germline CDR1 MNHNS, CDR2 SASEGT. This chain's CDR3 is CASNQIASRIYGYTF. CDR3 DNA sequence: TGTGCCAGCAACCAAATCGCCTCACGGATCTATGGCTACACCTTC.

The gene calls are TRBV29-1 and TRBJ1-1; possible D gene TRBD1, 6 bases. CDR3 length: 13 amino acids. Germline V lookup: CDR1 SQVTM, CDR2 ANQGSEA. V was trimmed by 6 bases and J by 1 base, leaving 12 bases between them. For the CDR3, the DNA is TGCAGCGTCACAGGGCCGGGGAACACTGAAGCTTTCTTT. It is translated as CSVTGPGNTEAFF.

This chain uses TRBV11-2 with TRBJ1-5; D is uncertain. The V gene's germline CDR1 is SGHAT and CDR2 FQNNGV. Trimming pared 3 bases from V and 7 bases from J, leaving 10 bases between. This CDR3 has 13 residues. The CDR3 region is CASSFESRQPQHF. The CDR3, as DNA: TGTGCCAGCAGCTTTGAATCCAGGCAGCCCCAGCATTTT.

The chain recombines TRBV6-1 with TRBJ2-1, with TRBD2 identical over 13 bases. This CDR3 region has 14 residues. V lost 1 base to trimming and J lost 11 bases; unmatched junction nucleotides: 2. CDR1 is MNHNS and CDR2 is SASEGT in the germline V gene. CDR3 loop: CASSEGTSGRKQFF. The CDR3 nucleotides are TGTGCCAGCAGTGAAGGGACTAGCGGGAGAAAGCAGTTCTTC.

The gene calls are TRBV5-4 and TRBJ2-2; 12 nucleotides line up with TRBD1. The J segment lost 5 bases and the V segment lost 5 bases, leaving 19 bases of the junction unmatched. The CDR3 has 20 amino acids. The germline V gene has CDR1 SGHNT and CDR2 YYREEE (reference sequence). The CDR3 DNA reads TGTGCCAGCAGAGGGACAGGGGGCCCGCGTGGGACTAGTGAGACCGGGGAGCTGTTTTTT. Protein product: CASRGTGGPRGTSETGELFF. The variable domain in full, completed from reference TRBV5-4 and TRBJ2-2, reads ETGVTQSPTHLIKTRGQQVTLRCSSQSGHNTVSWYQQALGQGPQFIFQYYREEENGRGNFPPRFSGLQFPNYSSELNVNALELDDSALYLCASRGTGGPRGTSETGELFFGEGSRLTVL.

This clone was counted once. The CDR3 coding sequence is TGTGCCAGTACCAAGTATAGGGGTCAGCCCCAGCATTTT. Its translation: CASTKYRGQPQHF. The chain carries TRBV19 and TRBJ1-5; possible D gene TRBD1, 5 bases. The V gene's germline CDR1 is LNHDA and CDR2 SQIVND (reference sequence). Trimming pared 7 bases from V and 6 bases from J, leaving 13 bases between. The CDR3 length is 13 residues. Full variable domain (missing parts from reference TRBV19 and TRBJ1-5): DGGITQSPKYLFRKEGQNVTLSCEQNLNHDAMYWYRQDPGQGLRLIYYSQIVNDFQKGDIAEGYSVSREKKESFPLTVTSAQKNPTAFYLCASTKYRGQPQHFGDGTRLSIL.

The chain has TRBV5-1 and TRBJ1-2; 9 positions match TRBD1. The CDR3 runs to 16 residues. Germline trimming cut 4 bases from V and 7 bases from J; bases unmatched to any gene: 14. Germline V gives CDR1 SGHRS, CDR2 YFSETQ. CDR3 amino acids: CASSAGQGRLGRGYTF. The CDR3 DNA sequence: TGCGCCAGCAGCGCGGGACAGGGCCGTCTGGGGCGTGGCTACACCTTC.

The V call is TRBV19, the J call TRBJ1-1; D remains ambiguous. The germline CDR1 and CDR2 sequences are LNHDA and SQIVND (reference sequence). The V and J ends lost 1 base and 1 base respectively, with 10 bases between them. The CDR3 covers 15 residues. Here the CDR3 reads CASSIVETKNTEAFF. CDR3 nucleotide sequence: TGTGCCAGTAGTATAGTCGAGACAAAGAACACTGAAGCTTTCTTT. The full variable domain, completed using reference TRBV19 and TRBJ1-1, is DGGITQSPKYLFRKEGQNVTLSCEQNLNHDAMYWYRQDPGQGLRLIYYSQIVNDFQKGDIAEGYSVSREKKESFPLTVTSAQKNPTAFYLCASSIVETKNTEAFFGQGTRLTVV.

The CDR3 reads CASSQAQGNTEAFF. DNA of the CDR3: TGCGCCAGCAGCCAAGCCCAGGGGAACACTGAAGCTTTCTTT. The gene calls are TRBV4-3 and TRBJ1-1; D might be TRBD1 (5 bases). The ends were cut back, 1 base at V and 1 base at J, with 7 bases in the middle. The CDR3 length is 14 residues. The germline V gene encodes CDR1 LGHNA and CDR2 YSLEER.

The chain joins TRBV30 to TRBJ2-4, with D perhaps matching TRBD2 (5 bases). The CDR3 consists of 13 residues. CDR1 and CDR2 from the germline V gene are GTSNPN and SVGIG (reference sequence). Trimming shortened V by 2 bases and J by 10 bases, and 15 bases separated the two germline ends. This CDR3 is CAWSWQTQRIQYF. Here the CDR3 DNA reads TGTGCCTGGAGTTGGCAGACTCAGCGGATTCAGTACTTC.

The chain is built from TRBV30 and TRBJ2-5; 7 bases match TRBD2. Germline lookup yields CDR1 GTSNPN and CDR2 SVGIG (reference sequence). Unmatched junction bases numbered 10, after V lost 0 bases and J lost 6 bases. The CDR3 totals 15 residues. CDR3 DNA: TGTGCCTGGAGTGTCCCGGGGGGATCGTGGAAGACCCAGTACTTC. Residues: CAWSVPGGSWKTQYF. Filled out from reference TRBV30 and TRBJ2-5, the complete variable domain reads SQTIHQWPATLVQPVGSPLSLECTVEGTSNPNLYWYRQAAGRGLQLLFYSVGIGQISSEVPQNLSASRPQDRQFILSSKKLLLSDSGFYLCAWSVPGGSWKTQYFGPGTRLLVL.

The chain is built from TRBV7-9 and TRBJ2-7, with D possibly being TRBD1 or TRBD2 (6 bases each). The V gene's germline CDR1 is SEHNR and CDR2 FQNEAQ (reference sequence). The CDR3 totals 13 residues. V lost 3 bases to trimming and J lost 5 bases, with 11 bases between them. CDR3 loop: CASSFPGANEQYF. In DNA, the CDR3 is TGTGCCAGCAGCTTCCCGGGGGCGAACGAGCAGTACTTC.

V and J are TRBV7-2 and TRBJ2-4, with 7 bases aligning to TRBD1. The germline V gene has CDR1 SGHTA and CDR2 FQGNSA. This CDR3 comprises 14 residues. Unmatched junction bases numbered 8, after V lost 6 bases and J lost 6 bases. The CDR3 here is CASRPAGTANIQYF. CDR3 nucleotides: TGTGCCAGCAGGCCTGCCGGGACAGCAAACATTCAGTACTTC. Looking up the rest from reference TRBV7-2 and TRBJ2-4 gives the full variable domain: GAGVSQSPSNKVTEKGKDVELRCDPISGHTALYWYRQSLGQGLEFLIYFQGNSAPDKSGLPSDRFSAERTGGSVSTLTIQRTQQEDSAVYLCASRPAGTANIQYFGAGTRLSVL.

A few counts support this clone. The genes are TRBV28 and TRBJ1-2, with D perhaps matching TRBD1 (6 bases). Per the germline V gene, CDR1 is MDHEN and CDR2 is SYDVKM. V dropped 9 bases and J dropped 6 bases, with 17 bases sitting between them. The CDR3 runs 13 residues. Here the CDR3 DNA reads TGTGCCAGTTCGATAAACAGGGAGGATGGCTACACCTTC. Amino acids: CASSINREDGYTF.